This paragraph covers one TCR beta chain sequence. This sample is part of a study of T-cell memory formation after mild COVID-19. Study summary: The study found TCR clusters largely donor specific.

Using its own MiXCR run on the 5' RACE reads, TCRdb lists one record per CDR3 protein. Here the sample spans over 500,000 distinct CDR3 sequences, roughly 17% being singletons. The trim removed 11 bases at V and 3 bases at J, leaving 11 bases unmatched. From germline, CDR1 is MNHNS and CDR2 SASEGT. This CDR3 region has 14 residues. This receptor was obtained from an adult woman who had mild COVID-19 (a few samples of this study predate the infection). Cell type and time point are not known. The specimen sequenced was PBMCs or a T cell subset sorted from them (not recorded which). V usage is TRBV6-1 and J usage is TRBJ2-3; TRBD2 aligns across 7 bases. CDR3 amino acids: CALRRAGLTDTQYF. The CDR3 nucleotides are TGTGCCCTCAGAAGAGCGGGGTTGACAGATACGCAGTATTTT.